This T cell receptor beta chain derives from a study of T cell repertoires in ileal Crohn's disease. Assay: immunoSEQ multiplex PCR; the TCRdb copy retains only in-frame clones and omits some. The table includes 4,000 to 6,000 clones, almost 80% detected once. Per the germline V gene, CDR1 is SGHKS and CDR2 is YYEKEE (reference sequence). V was clipped by 2 bases and J by 4 bases; unmatched bases: 6. CDR3 length: 15 amino acids. J is TRBJ1-1 and V is TRBV5-5; TRBD1 matches at 9 bases. Sequencing was performed on ileal tissue. The clonotype was recovered from an adult with Crohn's disease. In nucleotides, the CDR3 is TGTGCCAGCAGCTTCACAGGGGGCTCGGGCACTGAAGCTTTCTTT. This codes for CASSFTGGSGTEAFF.